This TCR beta chain was profiled in a study of vaccination and CD4 T cells after COVID-19. As for the study in general: Six male and four female convalescents took part, two of them Hispanic. Collection of post-COVID samples occurred a median approximately 100 days after diagnosis, spanning a range of 35 to 161.

The study sequenced cultured CD4+ T cell DNA using the Oncomine TCR Beta short-read assay. TCRdb re-called the PCR reads through MiXCR, storing one row per CDR3 protein. This sample carries about 9,700 distinct CDR3 sequences, 40% to 65% of them seen once, and the ten largest clones take around 21%. Looked up from germline, CDR1 is DFQATT and CDR2 is SNEGSKA (reference sequence). V lost 6 bases, J lost 8 bases, and 13 bases stayed unmatched. The CDR3 sequence is 14 residues long. A note on this clonotype: Its antigen is currently unknown.

Treatment in this sample: approximately 9-day PBMC culture with coronavirus spike peptide pools or control peptides (ViraFEST assay). Half-medium changes with fresh IL-2 medium occurred on days 3 and 7. The gene calls are TRBV20-1 and TRBJ1-5, with 7 positions matching TRBD1. The sample taken for sequencing was CD4+ T cells from blood, cultured in vitro. This clonotype was obtained from a human donor who had recovered from COVID-19. CDR3 loop: CSAGTDYSREPQHF. In DNA, the CDR3 is TGCAGTGCCGGGACAGACTATAGTAGAGAGCCCCAGCATTTT.